Included here is one T cell receptor beta chain sequence, with context. Sequenced by immunoSEQ multiplex PCR; TCRdb stores in-frame clones only, minus some. Here the sample spans over 60,000 clones, around 86% being singletons. This sample was included in a study of T cell responses to AZD1222 COVID-19 vaccine. Deletions cut 0 bases from V and 1 base from J, with 17 bases between. Per the germline V gene, CDR1 is SGHDT and CDR2 is YYEEEE. This CDR3 spans 17 amino acids. V is TRBV5-6 and J is TRBJ2-7, with D unclear. The specimen was peripheral blood, collected on day 0 of AZD1222 vaccination. This TCR was recovered from an adult in good health. The CDR3 region is CASSLAVSDIISYEQYF. DNA of the CDR3: TGTGCCAGCAGCTTGGCTGTCTCTGACATAATATCCTACGAGCAGTACTTC.